This record covers a single T cell receptor (beta chain). This specimen belongs to a study of blood T cell repertoires in COVID-19. About the study: The cDNA or gDNA used as material had been derived from T cells, B-cell-depleted T cells, or PBMCs.

Per the original methods: Amplification from reference gene primers served as the basis for estimated nucleated cell counts. Repertoires were generated with immunoSEQ multiplex PCR, while TCRdb's copy carries only in-frame clones and drops some. Clonal size and the V and J genes are those of that table, whereas D and trimming came from the DNA. The profile covers some 100,000 clones, with roughly 87% appearing a single time and 7% to 9% taken by the ten largest. V was pared by 4 bases and J by 1 base, with 7 bases of the junction left unmatched. CDR3 length equals 16 residues. Germline CDR1 and CDR2: MRHNA and SNTAGT.

The sequencing input was peripheral blood. This sequence joins TRBV6-4 and TRBJ2-1; TRBD1 matches at 7 bases. The TCR originated in a man aged 25-40 years in a cohort sampled during active COVID-19. CDR3 sequence (DNA): TGTGCCAGCAGTGCCACAGGGGCCCTATCCTACAATGAGCAGTTCTTC. Translating it yields CASSATGALSYNEQFF.